These T cell receptor beta chains were read from a single sample in a study of response to subunit inactivated influenza vaccine. TCRdb re-derived calls from the RT-PCR reads in MiXCR, one entry per CDR3 protein. The sample lists approximately 680,000 distinct CDR3 sequences, approximately 14% seen once, with around a tenth in the top ten. Material: PBMCs from blood, obtained roughly 12 days after vaccination. Source of these receptors: a man aged 45-65 years who received an inactivated influenza vaccine. Both conserved end residues are part of each CDR3. A D gene is named only where the DNA matches it firmly. Not every row has a clone size; where given, it reads once, few, many or a size class.

j_call | d_call | cdr3_length | v_call | clone_size | cdr3_aa | cdr3_nt
TRBJ1-1 | TRBD1 | 15 | TRBV12-3/TRBV12-4 | NA | CASRPLQGPFGEAFF | TGTGCCAGCAGACCACTACAGGGGCCCTTTGGTGAAGCTTTCTTT
TRBJ1-1 | NA | 13 | TRBV20-1 | many | CSANRAWDTEAFF | TGCAGTGCGAACCGGGCCTGGGACACTGAAGCTTTCTTT
TRBJ2-7 | NA | 14 | TRBV5-1 | NA | CASSLRVGALEQYF | TGCGCCAGCAGCTTGAGGGTTGGGGCCCTGGAGCAGTACTTC
TRBJ1-1 | NA | 15 | TRBV10-3 | NA | CAISDVRGGNTEAFF | TGTGCCATCAGTGATGTGCGTGGGGGTAACACTGAAGCTTTCTTT
TRBJ1-5 | TRBD1 | 17 | TRBV12-3/TRBV12-4 | few | CASSLTRDRGGHQPQHF | TGTGCCAGCAGCCTCACCAGAGACAGGGGCGGTCATCAGCCCCAGCATTTT
TRBJ2-7 | NA | 15 | TRBV6-1 | NA | CASSIRTGSGYEQYF | TGTGCCAGCAGTATCCGAACGGGTAGTGGCTACGAGCAGTACTTC
TRBJ1-5 | NA | 18 | TRBV21-1 | few | CASSAHLPQGAVDQPQHF | TGTGCCAGCAGCGCGCACCTACCACAGGGGGCAGTCGATCAGCCCCAGCATTTT
TRBJ2-1 | NA | 15 | TRBV15 | NA | CATSRDPRSYNEQFF | TGTGCCACCAGCAGAGACCCCCGCTCCTACAATGAGCAGTTCTTC
TRBJ2-7 | NA | 13 | TRBV20-1 | few | CSARAGRPYEQYF | TGCAGTGCTAGAGCGGGACGACCCTACGAGCAGTACTTC
TRBJ2-1 | TRBD2 | 17 | TRBV6-2/TRBV6-3 | NA | CASRPPMTSGRSNEQFF | TGTGCCAGCAGACCACCAATGACTAGCGGGAGATCCAATGAGCAGTTCTTC
TRBJ1-2 | TRBD1 | 15 | TRBV12-3/TRBV12-4 | many | CASSLAGQGTYGYTF | TGTGCCAGCAGTTTGGCCGGACAGGGGACCTATGGCTACACCTTC
TRBJ1-2 | NA | 12 | TRBV28 | few | CASSLHRVGYTF | TGTGCCAGCAGTTTACACAGGGTTGGCTACACCTTC
TRBJ1-5 | NA | 14 | TRBV28 | few | CASTKGQGGQPQHF | TGTGCCAGCACCAAGGGCCAGGGTGGTCAGCCCCAGCATTTT
TRBJ2-2 | TRBD2 | 16 | TRBV20-1 | NA | CSARVLTSGNTGELFF | TGCAGTGCTAGGGTACTGACTAGCGGTAATACCGGGGAGCTGTTTTTT
TRBJ2-6 | NA | 15 | TRBV3-1 | once | CASSQAGNGANVLTF | TGTGCCAGCAGCCAAGCGGGGAATGGGGCCAACGTCCTGACTTTC
TRBJ2-7 | NA | 15 | TRBV4-2 | many | CASSQSQGSSYEQYF | TGTGCCAGCAGCCAATCACAGGGAAGCTCCTACGAGCAGTACTTC
TRBJ2-1 | NA | 13 | TRBV28 | few | CASSTPGGNEQFF | TGTGCCAGCAGTACTCCTGGGGGAAATGAGCAGTTCTTC
TRBJ1-3 | NA | 14 | TRBV28 | few | CASSFLGTGNTIYF | TGTGCCAGCAGTTTTTTGGGGACTGGAAACACCATATATTTT
TRBJ2-5 | NA | 14 | TRBV20-1 | few | CSAKISGMPETQYF | TGCAGTGCTAAGATCAGTGGCATGCCAGAGACCCAGTACTTC
TRBJ1-1 | NA | 16 | TRBV4-3 | NA | CASSQARVGKNTEAFF | TGCGCCAGCAGCCAAGCAAGGGTCGGGAAAAACACTGAAGCTTTCTTT